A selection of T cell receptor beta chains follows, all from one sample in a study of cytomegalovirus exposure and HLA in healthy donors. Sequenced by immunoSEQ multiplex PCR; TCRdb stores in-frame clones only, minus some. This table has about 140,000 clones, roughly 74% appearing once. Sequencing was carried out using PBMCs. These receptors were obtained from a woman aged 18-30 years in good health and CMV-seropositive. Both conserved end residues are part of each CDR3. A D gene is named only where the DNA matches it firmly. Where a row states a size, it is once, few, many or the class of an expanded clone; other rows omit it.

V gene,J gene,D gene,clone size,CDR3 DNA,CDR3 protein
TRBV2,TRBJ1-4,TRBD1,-,TGTGCCAGCAGCCGGGACAGGAGGGAAAAACTGTTTTTT,CASSRDRREKLFF
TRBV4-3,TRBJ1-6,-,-,TGCGCCAGCAGCCCCAGTTCCGGGACACCCTACCCTGGAAATTCACCCCTCCACTTT,CASSPSSGTPYPGNSPLHF
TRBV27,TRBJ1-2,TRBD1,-,TGTGCCAGCAGTCCCCAGGGGACAGGGGCTTCGGGCTACACCTTC,CASSPQGTGASGYTF
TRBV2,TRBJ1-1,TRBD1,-,TGTGCCAGCAGTGTAAGGAGGGGGACAGCTCCTGAAGCTTTCTTT,CASSVRRGTAPEAFF
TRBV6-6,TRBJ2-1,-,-,TGTGCCAGCGGAGGGCCCGGCGGTGAGCAGTTCTTC,CASGGPGGEQFF
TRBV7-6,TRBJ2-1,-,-,TGTGCCAGCAGCTTAGACGAGAAAAATGAGCAGTTCTTC,CASSLDEKNEQFF
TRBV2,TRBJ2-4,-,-,TGTGCCAGCAGTGAGCGATCCAAAAACATTCAGTACTTC,CASSERSKNIQYF
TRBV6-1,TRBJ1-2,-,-,TGTGCCAGCAGTCTATCCCCATCTCATGGCTACACCTTC,CASSLSPSHGYTF
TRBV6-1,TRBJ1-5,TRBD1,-,TGTGCCAGCAATGGACAGGCATATAGCAATCAGCCCCAGCATTTT,CASNGQAYSNQPQHF
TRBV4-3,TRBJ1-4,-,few,TGCGCCAGCAGCCTTGACATAATCGACGAACTGTTTTTT,CASSLDIIDELFF
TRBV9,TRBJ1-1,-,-,TGTGCCAGCAGCGTAGCTTACAGGAACACTGAAGCTTTCTTT,CASSVAYRNTEAFF
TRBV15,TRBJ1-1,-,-,TGTGCCACCAGCACCGAGCGGGGGATAGGAACTGAAGCTTTCTTT,CATSTERGIGTEAFF
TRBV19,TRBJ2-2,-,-,TGTGCCAGTAGTATTTACTCCTCTGTCGGGGAGCTGTTTTTT,CASSIYSSVGELFF
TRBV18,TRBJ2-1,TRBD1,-,TGTGCCAGCTCACTAGGGACAGGGTCCTACAATGAGCAGTTCTTC,CASSLGTGSYNEQFF
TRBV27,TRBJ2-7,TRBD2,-,TGTGCCAGCAGTTCATTAGCGGGGGAGCAGTACTTC,CASSSLAGEQYF
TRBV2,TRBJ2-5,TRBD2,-,TGTGCCAGCCGGGGGGGCCTGACGGAGACCCAGTACTTC,CASRGGLTETQYF
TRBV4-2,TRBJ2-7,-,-,TGTGCCAGCAGCCAAGGTCCAGGGTGGTCCTACGAGCAGTACTTC,CASSQGPGWSYEQYF